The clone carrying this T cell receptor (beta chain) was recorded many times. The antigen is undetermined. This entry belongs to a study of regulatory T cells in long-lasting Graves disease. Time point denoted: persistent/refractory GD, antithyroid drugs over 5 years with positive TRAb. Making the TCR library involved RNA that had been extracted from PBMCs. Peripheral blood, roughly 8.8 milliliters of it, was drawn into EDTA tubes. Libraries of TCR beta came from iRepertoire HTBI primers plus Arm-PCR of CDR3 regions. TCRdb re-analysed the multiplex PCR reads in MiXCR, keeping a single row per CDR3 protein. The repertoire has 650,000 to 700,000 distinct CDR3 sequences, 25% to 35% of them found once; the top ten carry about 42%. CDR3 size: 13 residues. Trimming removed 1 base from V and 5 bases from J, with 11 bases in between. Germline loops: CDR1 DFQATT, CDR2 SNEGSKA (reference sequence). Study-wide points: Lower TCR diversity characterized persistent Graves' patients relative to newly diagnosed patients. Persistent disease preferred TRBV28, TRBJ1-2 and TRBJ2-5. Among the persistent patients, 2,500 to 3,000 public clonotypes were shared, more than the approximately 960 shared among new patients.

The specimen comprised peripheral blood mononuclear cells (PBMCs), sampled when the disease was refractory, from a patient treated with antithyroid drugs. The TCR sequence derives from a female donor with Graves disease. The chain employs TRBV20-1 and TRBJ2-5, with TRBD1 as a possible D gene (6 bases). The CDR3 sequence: CSARATGYETQYF. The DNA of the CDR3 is TGCAGTGCTAGAGCCACAGGGTACGAGACCCAGTACTTC.